The 30 T cell receptor beta chains given below trace back to one sample, sequenced in a study of a mutant IDH1 vaccine in newly diagnosed glioma. Profiling relied on immunoSEQ multiplex PCR, and the TCRdb table lists in-frame clones only, not all of them. The sample has roughly 28,000 clones, under 85% seen once; the top ten hold 7.2%. No antigen is known for these receptors. The time point denotes: week 5, during vaccination. Vaccination comprised doses that each held 300 ug of mutant IDH1 20-mer peptide, plus topical imiquimod. The input for sequencing was PBMCs, taken from a glioma patient whose treatment included an IDH1 peptide vaccine. Receptors were obtained from a man in his forties with glioma. Some clones in this sample may be carry-over from other donors' samples.

This clone was observed once. The genes are TRBV6-1 and TRBJ1-5; no definite D call. The germline gives CDR1 MNHNS, CDR2 SASEGT. This CDR3 is 14 amino acids long. The V end was cut by 5 bases, the J end by 2 bases, with 10 bases between. The CDR3 loop reads CASSSSRGNQPQHF. The CDR3 region has the DNA TGTGCCAGCAGTTCCAGTAGGGGCAATCAGCCCCAGCATTTT.

CDR3 residues: CASSLGFFFSGANVLTF. The CDR3 region has the DNA TGTGCCAGCAGCTTAGGCTTTTTCTTCTCTGGGGCCAACGTCCTGACTTTC. The J gene is TRBJ2-6, the V gene TRBV11-2; unclear D gene. The CDR3 is 17 amino acids. Trimming shortened V by 1 base and J by 0 bases, and 10 bases separated the two germline ends. Germline V CDR1 and CDR2: SGHAT, FQNNGV.

This clone was seen only once. The V call is TRBV4-2, the J call TRBJ1-6; the D gene is possibly TRBD1 (6 bases). From germline, CDR1 is LGHNA and CDR2 YNFKEQ. The V end was cut by 0 bases, the J end by 9 bases, with 15 bases between. There are 16 residues in the CDR3. CDR3 loop: CASSQDEGGGGSPLHF. In DNA form, the CDR3 reads TGTGCCAGCAGCCAAGATGAGGGGGGGGGAGGTTCACCCCTCCACTTT.

The chain recombines TRBV7-2 with TRBJ2-5; D may be TRBD1 or TRBD2 (5 bases each). V lost 5 bases and J 5 bases, leaving 15 bases between the germline ends. The CDR3 consists of 14 residues. CDR1 is SGHTA, CDR2 FQGNSA, per germline. The CDR3 protein is CASSRDPAGETQYF. The CDR3 coding sequence is TGTGCCAGCAGCCGGGACCCGGCAGGGGAGACCCAGTACTTC.

J is TRBJ1-2 and V is TRBV7-8; 9 bases match TRBD1. The CDR3 sequence is 14 residues long. Germline CDR1 reads SGHVS; CDR2 reads FQNEAQ. J lost 2 bases, V lost 4 bases, and 2 bases had no gene match. In DNA form, the CDR3 reads TGTGCCAGCAGCTCCGGGACAGGGAACTATGGCTACACCTTC. Its translation is CASSSGTGNYGYTF.

The gene calls are TRBV10-3 and TRBJ1-2, with D perhaps matching TRBD1 (6 bases). V shed 5 bases and J shed 5 bases, with 9 bases lying between them. CDR1 and CDR2 (germline): ENHRY, SYGVKD. The CDR3 contains 12 residues. The CDR3 nucleotides read TGTGCCATCAGTACTGGACAGTATGGCTACACCTTC. Residues: CAISTGQYGYTF.

J is TRBJ2-5 and V is TRBV30; TRBD2 might be the D (5 bases). V lost 0 bases and J 10 bases, leaving 15 bases between the germline ends. CDR1 and CDR2 from the germline V gene are GTSNPN and SVGIG (reference sequence). This CDR3 has 13 residues. The CDR3 nucleotides read TGTGCCTGGAGTGTACGGGCGGACGAGGGCCAGTACTTC. It encodes CAWSVRADEGQYF.

The chain has TRBV5-1 and TRBJ1-1, with TRBD1 as a possible D gene (6 bases). This CDR3 spans 15 amino acids. Germline V lookup: CDR1 SGHRS, CDR2 YFSETQ. Trimming cost V 4 bases and J 0 bases, with 13 bases left between them. The CDR3 loop is CASSPPGQLNTEAFF. CDR3 DNA: TGCGCCAGCAGCCCCCCGGGACAACTGAACACTGAAGCTTTCTTT.

This chain joins TRBV30 and TRBJ1-5; D might be TRBD1 (5 bases). V lost 1 base, J lost 2 bases, and 12 bases lay in between. Germline CDR1 reads GTSNPN; CDR2 reads SVGIG (reference sequence). This CDR3 spans 15 amino acids. CDR3 amino acids: CAWSAGYGRNQPQHF. The CDR3, as DNA: TGTGCCTGGAGTGCAGGGTATGGGCGCAATCAGCCCCAGCATTTT.

Relative to its sample, this clone is medium-sized. This chain links TRBV19 with TRBJ1-5; D is unresolved. This CDR3 has 15 amino acids. Trimming removed 5 bases from V and 7 bases from J, with 18 bases in between. Germline lookup yields CDR1 LNHDA and CDR2 SQIVND (reference sequence). CDR3 coding DNA: TGTGCCAGTAGTTCAGAGGTCCGGAGGGAGCAGCCCCAGCATTTT. This codes for CASSSEVRREQPQHF.

This clone was seen just once. This sequence joins TRBV30 and TRBJ2-7, with D tentatively TRBD1 or TRBD2 (5 bases each). Germline CDR1 is GTSNPN and CDR2 is SVGIG (reference sequence). This CDR3 contains 14 residues. V dropped 0 bases and J dropped 3 bases, with 12 bases sitting between them. The CDR3 DNA follows: TGTGCCTGGAGTGTACGAGGGGCCGGCTACGAGCAGTACTTC. It encodes CAWSVRGAGYEQYF.

This clone was detected once. This sequence joins TRBV6-6 and TRBJ2-7; 7 positions match TRBD1. The V and J ends lost 7 bases and 0 bases, in that order; junction bases with no gene match: 6. The CDR3 is 14 amino acids. Germline assignment: CDR1 MNHNY and CDR2 SVGAGI (reference sequence). The CDR3 loop is CASTTGASSYEQYF. CDR3 bases: TGTGCCAGCACAACAGGGGCTTCCTCCTACGAGCAGTACTTC.

CDR3 sequence reads: CASSEDGGDTGELFF. For the CDR3, the DNA is TGTGCCAGCAGTGAGGACGGGGGGGACACCGGGGAGCTGTTTTTT. This chain connects TRBV6-4 to TRBJ2-2; 8 bases map to TRBD2. In germline, CDR1 is MRHNA, CDR2 SNTAGT. The CDR3 spans 15 residues. Losses at the gene ends were 3 bases for V and 3 bases for J; bases not matched to a gene: 3.

The chain carries TRBV19 and TRBJ1-5; no clear D. Germline V CDR1 and CDR2: LNHDA, SQIVND (reference sequence). This CDR3 region has 14 residues. Between the trimmed V and J ends, which lost 7 bases and 2 bases, there was a span of 12 bases. CDR3: CASTVRAGNQPQHF. The CDR3 nucleotides are TGTGCCAGTACTGTGAGGGCGGGCAATCAGCCCCAGCATTTT.

This clone appeared once. The chain uses TRBV6-1 and TRBJ1-2; 8 bases line up with TRBD1. V lost 4 bases, J lost 0 bases, and 7 bases stayed unmatched. Per germline, CDR1 MNHNS and CDR2 SASEGT. CDR3 size: 16 residues. The CDR3, as DNA: TGTGCCAGCAGTGGAAGCCGGGACAGGCCTAACTATGGCTACACCTTC. Translating gives CASSGSRDRPNYGYTF.

The CDR3 DNA is TGTGCCAGTAGTATAGACCGGCAGGGCAGCCAGCCCCAGCATTTT. This sequence encodes CASSIDRQGSQPQHF. The chain carries TRBV19 and TRBJ1-5; D may be TRBD1 (5 bases). The V end lost 0 bases, the J end lost 7 bases, and 13 bases lay between the germline ends. Germline V gene sequence: CDR1 LNHDA, CDR2 SQIVND (reference sequence). The CDR3 contains 15 residues.

The rearrangement joins TRBV5-1 to TRBJ2-1; maybe TRBD1 (6 bases). The CDR3 contains 14 residues. V lost 1 base and J 12 bases, leaving 17 bases between the germline ends. CDR1 and CDR2 from the germline V gene are SGHRS and YFSETQ. The CDR3 is CASSLTQGRGGQFF. The CDR3 DNA reads TGCGCCAGCAGCTTGACGCAGGGCCGAGGGGGGCAGTTCTTC.

This rearrangement joins TRBV7-2 to TRBJ2-3; D gene uncertain. Trimming left V 5 bases short and J 5 bases short, with 17 bases between. The CDR3 runs 15 residues. The germline CDR1 and CDR2 sequences are SGHTA and FQGNSA. CDR3 sequence: CASSPTQFVGDTQYF. Written as DNA, the CDR3 is TGTGCCAGCAGCCCGACCCAATTTGTTGGAGATACGCAGTATTTT.

The V call is TRBV28, the J call TRBJ1-5, with D possibly matching TRBD1 (6 bases). The CDR3 covers 15 residues. V was cut by 2 bases and J by 3 bases, with 11 bases left in between. In germline, CDR1 is MDHEN, CDR2 SYDVKM. The CDR3 nucleotides are TGTGCCAGCAGTTTAGGCAGGGGAGTCAATCAGCCCCAGCATTTT. This sequence encodes CASSLGRGVNQPQHF.

V and J are TRBV19 and TRBJ2-7; no clear D. This CDR3 comprises 13 residues. Germline-derived CDR1 and CDR2 are LNHDA and SQIVND (reference sequence). V was trimmed by 3 bases and J by 6 bases, leaving 12 bases between them. This CDR3 is CASSIGRLAEQYF. The CDR3 DNA follows: TGTGCCAGTAGTATTGGACGGTTGGCCGAGCAGTACTTC.

V is TRBV6-1 and J is TRBJ2-3, with 10 nucleotides matching TRBD1. Losses at the gene ends were 10 bases for V and 1 base for J; bases not matched to a gene: 5. The CDR3 spans 14 residues. The germline V gene has CDR1 MNHNS and CDR2 SASEGT. The CDR3 sequence: CATTGQGGTDTQYF. The CDR3 nucleotides read TGTGCCACCACCGGACAGGGGGGCACAGATACGCAGTATTTT.

This clone was seen a handful of times. The rearrangement links TRBV27 to TRBJ2-2; 10 bases are shared with TRBD1. Germline V lookup: CDR1 MNHEY, CDR2 SMNVEV (reference sequence). V was clipped by 4 bases and J by 5 bases; unmatched bases: 10. The CDR3 is 17 residues long. CDR3 DNA sequence: TGTGCCAGCAGTTCCCGGGACAGGGGATGGAATACCGGGGAGCTGTTTTTT. It is translated as CASSSRDRGWNTGELFF.

The chain couples TRBV7-2 to TRBJ1-1; D might be TRBD1 (5 bases). V lost 2 bases to trimming and J lost 11 bases, with 12 bases between them. Germline values: CDR1 SGHTA, CDR2 FQGNSA. The CDR3 has 12 amino acids. The CDR3 nucleotides read TGTGCCAGCAGCTTATCAGTGGGGGACGCTTTCTTT. Translation gives CASSLSVGDAFF.

This chain links TRBV7-2 with TRBJ1-6; D unresolved. The CDR3 runs 14 residues. V was clipped by 8 bases and J by 2 bases, with 10 bases between them. CDR1 is SGHTA, CDR2 FQGNSA, per germline. The CDR3 coding sequence is TGTGCCAGCGGAAGTACAGCCTATAATTCACCCCTCCACTTT. Its protein product is CASGSTAYNSPLHF.

The chain recombines TRBV4-3 with TRBJ2-1; 8 bases match TRBD2. The CDR3 is 16 amino acids. Germline CDR1 and CDR2: LGHNA and YSLEER. V lost 0 bases and J lost 8; bases outside the gene matches: 9. In DNA form, the CDR3 reads TGCGCCAGCAGCCAAGACCCCAGCGGGGGCCGGGATGAGCAGTTCTTC. Translated: CASSQDPSGGRDEQFF.

This chain links TRBV5-4 with TRBJ1-2; D remains unclear. This CDR3 region has 15 residues. The germline V and J ends were trimmed by 1 base and 4 bases, with 14 bases remaining between them. From germline, CDR1 is SGHNT and CDR2 YYREEE (reference sequence). Written as DNA, the CDR3 is TGTGCCAGCAGCTTGCAGAGTCAGACAACCTATGGCTACACCTTC. The encoded protein is CASSLQSQTTYGYTF.

This clone was seen a few times. The chain couples TRBV7-9 to TRBJ1-2; TRBD1 aligns across 8 bases. J lost 3 bases, V lost 5 bases, and 5 bases had no gene match. This CDR3 comprises 14 residues. Germline values: CDR1 SEHNR, CDR2 FQNEAQ (reference sequence). The CDR3 is CASSPPDRDYGYTF. The DNA for the CDR3 is TGTGCCAGCAGCCCTCCGGACAGGGACTATGGCTACACCTTC.

V and J are TRBV18 and TRBJ1-5, with D hard to call. Germline V lookup: CDR1 KGHSH, CDR2 LQKENI. The ends were cut back, 6 bases at V and 2 bases at J, with 14 bases in the middle. The length of the CDR3 is 15 residues. CDR3 region: CASSLVAVGNQPQHF. The CDR3 DNA reads as TGTGCCAGCTCCCTAGTCGCAGTCGGCAATCAGCCCCAGCATTTT.

The V gene is TRBV19, the J gene TRBJ1-1, with D possibly matching TRBD1 (5 bases). Germline assignment: CDR1 LNHDA and CDR2 SQIVND (reference sequence). V lost 7 bases to trimming and J lost 0 bases, with 15 bases between them. The CDR3 has 15 residues. The CDR3 loop is CASTPGAGMNTEAFF. CDR3 DNA: TGTGCCAGTACCCCCGGGGCAGGAATGAACACTGAAGCTTTCTTT.

This chain uses TRBV14 with TRBJ2-2; no clear D gene. Trimming shortened V by 2 bases and J by 5 bases, and 6 bases separated the two germline ends. Germline CDR1 is SGHDN and CDR2 is FVKESK. This CDR3 comprises 13 residues. The CDR3 nucleotides are TGTGCCAGCAGCCAATTAGTGACCGGGGAGCTGTTTTTT. Amino acid sequence: CASSQLVTGELFF.